The 10 T cell receptor beta chains in this list originate from one sample, sequenced in a study of shared clonotypes between healthy human individuals. Using immunoSEQ multiplex PCR, the repertoire was profiled, and TCRdb retains in-frame clones only, with some absent. Seen here are 2,500,000 or so clones, about nine tenths observed once, and the top ten hold 0.37%. Sequencing was carried out using naive CD4+ T cells from PBMCs. Subset defined: CD45RA+ positively selected. The origin of the receptors is a man aged 18 to 29 in good health. Some clones in this sample may be carry-over from other donors' samples.

The V gene is TRBV28, the J gene TRBJ2-3; D may correspond to TRBD1 or TRBD2 (6 bases each). The germline CDR1 and CDR2 sequences are MDHEN and SYDVKM. V lost 2 bases, J lost 8 bases, and 14 bases lay in between. The CDR3 covers 14 residues. CDR3 sequence reads: CASSLNWGAGTQYF. Here the CDR3 DNA reads TGTGCCAGCAGTTTAAATTGGGGGGCGGGTACGCAGTATTTT.

CDR3 in DNA: TGTGCCAGCAGGATAGCGGGAGAGGTAGATACGCAGTATTTT. This sequence encodes CASRIAGEVDTQYF. The rearrangement joins TRBV6-6 to TRBJ2-3, with TRBD2 matching over 9 bases. The germline V gene has CDR1 MNHNY and CDR2 SVGAGI (reference sequence). The trim removed 6 bases at V and 5 bases at J, leaving 6 bases unmatched. The CDR3 consists of 14 residues.

This clone has only one observation. This chain links TRBV5-6 with TRBJ2-3; 14 nucleotides agree with TRBD2. The CDR3 spans 14 residues. The germline V gene encodes CDR1 SGHDT and CDR2 YYEEEE. The V gene end was trimmed by 5 bases and the J gene end by 9 bases; junction bases not matched to a gene: 5. This CDR3 is CASRGTSGSQTQYF. Here the CDR3 DNA reads TGTGCCAGCAGAGGGACTAGCGGGAGTCAAACGCAGTATTTT.

The chain employs TRBV7-2 and TRBJ1-5; D unresolved. The germline V gene has CDR1 SGHTA and CDR2 FQGNSA. V lost 1 base and J lost 5, with 12 bases in between. There are 15 residues in the CDR3. The CDR3 DNA reads TGTGCCAGCAGCTTAGGGGGTAGGCGCGATCAGCCCCAGCATTTT. This sequence encodes CASSLGGRRDQPQHF.

V usage is TRBV5-1 and J usage is TRBJ2-4; no firm D call. Between the trimmed V and J ends, which lost 5 bases and 13 bases, there was a span of 19 bases. CDR1 SGHRS and CDR2 YFSETQ come from the germline V gene. CDR3 length equals 13 residues. The CDR3 DNA follows: TGCGCCAGCAGTCCGCTAGATTCCAGCATCCAGTACTTC. Amino acids: CASSPLDSSIQYF.

CDR3 in amino acids: CSVEDTGLGYNEQFF. CDR3 DNA sequence: TGCAGCGTTGAAGATACAGGGCTTGGCTACAATGAGCAGTTCTTC. The chain couples TRBV29-1 to TRBJ2-1; D may be TRBD1 (6 bases). The V and J ends lost 0 bases and 3 bases respectively, with 12 bases between them. Germline CDR1 is SQVTM and CDR2 is ANQGSEA. The CDR3 contains 15 residues.

A remark on this clone: This same CDR3 is encoded by further DNA sequences in the sample. The chain has TRBV5-4 and TRBJ2-1; 13 positions match TRBD2. The V segment lost 0 bases and the J segment 7 bases; nucleotides outside the gene matches: 1. There are 15 residues in the CDR3. Germline loops: CDR1 SGHNT, CDR2 YYREEE (reference sequence). The CDR3 region is CASSLGLAGGNEQFF. DNA for the CDR3: TGTGCCAGCAGCTTGGGACTAGCGGGAGGAAATGAGCAGTTCTTC.

The table lists this clone with a count of one. This chain links TRBV10-3 with TRBJ1-1, with TRBD1 as a possible D gene (5 bases). The V gene lost 7 bases and the J gene lost 6 bases, with 18 bases spanning the gap. Germline assignment: CDR1 ENHRY and CDR2 SYGVKD. The CDR3 is 14 amino acids. This chain's CDR3 is CAITPGPTNAEAFF. The DNA for the CDR3 is TGTGCCATCACTCCAGGGCCTACCAACGCTGAAGCTTTCTTT.

The rearrangement uses TRBV2 and TRBJ2-7; D may be TRBD1 (6 bases). Germline CDR1 reads SNHLY; CDR2 reads FYNNEI. The V and J ends lost 4 bases and 12 bases respectively, with 16 bases between them. CDR3 length: 12 residues. CDR3 sequence reads: CASSVQGVGAYF. CDR3 DNA sequence: TGTGCCAGCAGTGTACAGGGAGTTGGCGCGTACTTC. Filled out from reference TRBV2 and TRBJ2-7, the complete variable domain reads EPEVTQTPSHQVTQMGQEVILRCVPISNHLYFYWYRQILGQKVEFLVSFYNNEISEKSEIFDDQFSVERPDGSNFTLKIRSTKLEDSAMYFCASSVQGVGAYFGPGTRLTVT.

In this sample, this clone turned up a few times. The rearrangement links TRBV18 to TRBJ2-2; no reliable D call. Germline V gives CDR1 KGHSH, CDR2 LQKENI. V lost 2 bases and J lost 8, with 6 bases in between. The CDR3 is 12 amino acids. The CDR3 DNA sequence: TGTGCCAGCTCACCATACAGTGGGGAGCTGTTTTTT. Encoded protein: CASSPYSGELFF.